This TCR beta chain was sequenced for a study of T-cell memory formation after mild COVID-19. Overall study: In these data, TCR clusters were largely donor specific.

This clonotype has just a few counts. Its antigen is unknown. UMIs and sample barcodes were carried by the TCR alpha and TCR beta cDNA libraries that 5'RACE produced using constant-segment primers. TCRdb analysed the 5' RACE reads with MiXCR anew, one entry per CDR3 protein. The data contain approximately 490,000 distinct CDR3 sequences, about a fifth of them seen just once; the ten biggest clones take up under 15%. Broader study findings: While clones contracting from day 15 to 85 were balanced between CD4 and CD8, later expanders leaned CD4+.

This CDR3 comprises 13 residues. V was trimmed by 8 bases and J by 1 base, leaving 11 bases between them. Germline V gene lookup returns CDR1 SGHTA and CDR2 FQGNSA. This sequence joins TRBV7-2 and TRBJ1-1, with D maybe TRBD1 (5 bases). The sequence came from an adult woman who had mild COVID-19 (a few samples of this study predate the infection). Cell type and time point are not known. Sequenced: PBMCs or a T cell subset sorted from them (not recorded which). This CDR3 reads CASAAGRNTEAFF. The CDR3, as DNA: TGTGCCAGCGCTGCGGGACGGAACACTGAAGCTTTCTTT.